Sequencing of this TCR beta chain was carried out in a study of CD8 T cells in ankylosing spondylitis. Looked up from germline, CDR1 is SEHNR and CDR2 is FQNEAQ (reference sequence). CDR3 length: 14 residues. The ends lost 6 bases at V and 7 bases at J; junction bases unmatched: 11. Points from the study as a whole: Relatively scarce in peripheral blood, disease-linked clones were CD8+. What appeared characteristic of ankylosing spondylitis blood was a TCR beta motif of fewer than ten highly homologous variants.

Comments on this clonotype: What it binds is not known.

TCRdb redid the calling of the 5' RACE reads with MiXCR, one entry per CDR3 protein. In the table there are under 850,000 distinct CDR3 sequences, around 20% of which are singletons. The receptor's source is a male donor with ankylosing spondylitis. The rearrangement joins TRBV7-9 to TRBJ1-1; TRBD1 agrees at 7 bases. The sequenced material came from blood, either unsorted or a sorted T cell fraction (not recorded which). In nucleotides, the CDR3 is TGTGCCAGCAGTACAAAGACAGGGATCCTTGAAGCTTTCTTT. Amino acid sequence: CASSTKTGILEAFF.